The subject of this entry is one T cell receptor beta chain. The target antigen is unknown. The CDR3 runs to 22 residues. Germline CDR1 SGHRS, CDR2 YFSETQ. After removal of 0 bases from V and 7 bases from J, the junction contained 22 bases not matched to a gene. Repertoires were generated with immunoSEQ multiplex PCR, while TCRdb's copy carries only in-frame clones and drops some. The profile shows over 1.4 million clones, roughly 96% of them singletons. This record belongs to a study of shared clonotypes between healthy human individuals. Overall study findings and caveats: Incomplete sequencing of sorted subsets was indicated by rarefaction despite large depth. Since donors were few, the genetic and exposure-history diversity represented was limited.

A split of CD4+ cells into CD45RA+ naive and CD45RA-negative memory subsets was performed. This chain joins TRBV5-1 and TRBJ2-5; 15 nucleotides align to TRBD2. Source material: naive CD4+ T cells sorted from blood. Indicated subset: CD45RA+ positively selected. The sequence derives from a man aged 25-40 years in good health. The CDR3 sequence: CASSLVAEGRLRTSGRAVTQYF. In DNA, the CDR3 is TGCGCCAGCAGCTTGGTTGCGGAGGGCAGGCTTAGGACTAGCGGGAGGGCCGTGACCCAGTACTTC.